This entry lists 10 T cell receptor beta chains sequenced from one sample in a study of Tregs in tolerant kidney transplant recipients. Libraries were prepared by immunoSEQ multiplex PCR; TCRdb keeps only in-frame clonotypes and omits some of them. The sample lists approximately 2,500 clones; about two fifths were seen once. These receptors lack a known antigen. The sequencing sample was made of Tregs from blood cultured with allogeneic cells. These receptors were collected from a human donor in good health.

CDR3 amino acids: CASSELAGQGNTEAFF. The CDR3 nucleotides are TGTGCCAGCAGTGAATTGGCGGGGCAGGGGAACACTGAAGCTTTCTTT. J is TRBJ1-1 and V is TRBV25-1, with D perhaps TRBD1 (5 bases). Per the germline V gene, CDR1 is MGHDK and CDR2 is SYGVNS. V was shortened by 1 base and J by 1 base, with 13 bases between the two germline ends. This CDR3 contains 16 residues.

This clone has more than one count but fewer than ten. The chain has TRBV30 and TRBJ1-1; D ambiguous. CDR1 and CDR2 from the germline V gene are GTSNPN and SVGIG (reference sequence). The V and J ends lost 2 bases and 6 bases respectively, with 16 bases between them. The CDR3 extends over 14 amino acids. The CDR3 DNA follows: TGTGCCTGGAGTCCCCGACTGCGTAGGGCTGAAGCTTTCTTT. It yields the protein CAWSPRLRRAEAFF.

The chain uses TRBV10-2 and TRBJ1-5; D might be TRBD1 (6 bases). The CDR3 loop spans 18 amino acids. Germline loops: CDR1 WSHSY, CDR2 SAAADI. Trimming took 2 bases from V and 1 from J, leaving 18 bases between them. CDR3 loop: CASSEILGARGSNQPQHF. In nucleotides, the CDR3 is TGCGCCAGCAGTGAGATCCTGGGGGCCAGGGGAAGCAATCAGCCCCAGCATTTT.

Judged by abundance, this clone is large. CDR3 protein: CASSPSMLTYEQYF. The CDR3 coding sequence is TGCGCCAGCAGCCCCAGTATGCTAACCTACGAGCAGTACTTC. The chain employs TRBV5-1 and TRBJ2-7; no clear D gene. The V gene lost 4 bases and the J gene lost 2 bases, with 13 bases spanning the gap. The CDR3 is 14 amino acids. CDR1 is SGHRS and CDR2 is YFSETQ in the germline V gene.

The CDR3 DNA reads TGTGCCAGCAGGCCCTCTCCCGGGACAGGCCTGGAGACCCAGTACTTC. This encodes CASRPSPGTGLETQYF. The chain links TRBV28 to TRBJ2-5; 8 bases fit TRBD1. Germline-derived CDR1 and CDR2 are MDHEN and SYDVKM. The V and J ends lost 6 bases and 5 bases, in that order; junction bases with no gene match: 14. This CDR3 spans 16 amino acids.

This clone has a handful of counts. The V and J genes are TRBV7-9 and TRBJ2-3; D is ambiguous. The CDR3 covers 14 residues. Germline CDR1 and CDR2: SEHNR and FQNEAQ (reference sequence). Deletions cut 5 bases from V and 2 bases from J, with 11 bases between. The CDR3 DNA is TGTGCCAGCAGCCCTGGGCTCCTCACAGATACGCAGTATTTT. Translating it yields CASSPGLLTDTQYF.

The rearrangement joins TRBV5-6 to TRBJ2-3, with 9 positions matching TRBD2. Trimming at V came to 0 bases and at J to 2 bases, leaving 7 bases not matched to a gene. This CDR3 spans 17 amino acids. Germline V gene sequence: CDR1 SGHDT, CDR2 YYEEEE. The DNA for the CDR3 is TGTGCCAGCAGCTTGGCGCTAGCGGGGACTTACACAGATACGCAGTATTTT. Translating gives CASSLALAGTYTDTQYF.

This chain uses TRBV21-1 with TRBJ1-2; the DNA was not used to check the table's D call, TRBD1. TRBV21-1 is a listed pseudogene. The CDR3 totals 15 residues. The CDR3, as DNA: TGTGCCAGCAGCAAATTGAGTACAGCCATCTATGGCTACACCTTC. Translation gives CASSKLSTAIYGYTF.

This chain connects TRBV18 to TRBJ2-7; 10 nucleotides align to TRBD1. Germline V lookup: CDR1 KGHSH, CDR2 LQKENI. The trim removed 4 bases at V and 2 bases at J, leaving 5 bases unmatched. This CDR3 has 15 amino acids. The CDR3, as DNA: TGTGCCAGCTCACGAGCGGGACAGGGGACCTACGAGCAGTACTTC. Its protein is CASSRAGQGTYEQYF.

This clone was observed a few times. This chain links TRBV6-5 with TRBJ1-2; D is possibly TRBD1 (6 bases). This CDR3 region has 14 residues. Deletions cut 5 bases from V and 8 bases from J, with 18 bases between. Germline values: CDR1 MNHEY, CDR2 SVGAGI. CDR3 DNA: TGTGCCAGCAGTCCCTCGGGGGGCTTGTGGGGCTACACCTTC. It yields the protein CASSPSGGLWGYTF.